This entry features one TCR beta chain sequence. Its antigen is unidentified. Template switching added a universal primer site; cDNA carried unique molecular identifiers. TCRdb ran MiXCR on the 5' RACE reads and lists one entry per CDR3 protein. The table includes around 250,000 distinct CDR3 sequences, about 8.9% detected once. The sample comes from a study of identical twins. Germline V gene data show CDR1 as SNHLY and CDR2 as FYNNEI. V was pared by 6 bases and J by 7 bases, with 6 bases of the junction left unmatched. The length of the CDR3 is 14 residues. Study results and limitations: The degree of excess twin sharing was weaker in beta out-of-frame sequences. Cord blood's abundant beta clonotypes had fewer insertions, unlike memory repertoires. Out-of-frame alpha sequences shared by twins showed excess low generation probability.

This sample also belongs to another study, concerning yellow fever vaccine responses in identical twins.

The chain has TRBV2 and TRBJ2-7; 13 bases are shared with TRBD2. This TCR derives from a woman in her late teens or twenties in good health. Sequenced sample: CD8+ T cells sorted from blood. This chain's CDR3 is CASSGLAGAGEQYF. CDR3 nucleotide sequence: TGTGCCAGCAGCGGACTAGCGGGGGCGGGGGAGCAGTACTTC.